Presented here are 3 T cell receptor beta chains from one specimen sequenced in a study of beta chain features in type 1 diabetes. TCRB transcripts that were expressed got sequenced, as all of the isolated RNA had been reverse transcribed. Data came from immunoSEQ multiplex PCR; TCRdb stores just in-frame clones and leaves some out. This table has 200,000 to 250,000 clones, about 10% appearing once. Material for sequencing was naive CD4+ T cells from blood. These receptors all come from a woman aged 18-29 years in good health.

This rearrangement joins TRBV5-4 to TRBJ1-3; the D gene is possibly TRBD1 (5 bases). This CDR3 contains 15 residues. Germline assignment: CDR1 SGHNT and CDR2 YYREEE (reference sequence). V lost 1 base, J lost 5 bases, and 13 bases lay in between. The CDR3 loop is CASSLMTDRRNTIYF. CDR3 coding DNA: TGTGCCAGCAGCTTGATGACAGATCGTAGAAACACCATATATTTT.

The chain carries TRBV25-1 and TRBJ1-1, with a weak D call TRBD1 (5 bases). V shed 8 bases and J shed 3 bases, with 13 bases lying between them. CDR1 and CDR2 (germline): MGHDK, SYGVNS. The CDR3 consists of 13 residues. Here the CDR3 reads CASGGWGDTEAFF. The CDR3 DNA is TGTGCCAGCGGAGGGTGGGGGGACACTGAAGCTTTCTTT.

This clone occurred a few times. V gene TRBV7-3 combines with J gene TRBJ2-3; D remains ambiguous. This CDR3 region has 13 residues. The germline V gene encodes CDR1 SGHTA and CDR2 FQGTGA. V lost 0 bases to trimming and J lost 2 bases, with 3 bases between them. The CDR3 DNA reads TGTGCCAGCAGCTTAACGGCCACAGATACGCAGTATTTT. It translates to CASSLTATDTQYF.